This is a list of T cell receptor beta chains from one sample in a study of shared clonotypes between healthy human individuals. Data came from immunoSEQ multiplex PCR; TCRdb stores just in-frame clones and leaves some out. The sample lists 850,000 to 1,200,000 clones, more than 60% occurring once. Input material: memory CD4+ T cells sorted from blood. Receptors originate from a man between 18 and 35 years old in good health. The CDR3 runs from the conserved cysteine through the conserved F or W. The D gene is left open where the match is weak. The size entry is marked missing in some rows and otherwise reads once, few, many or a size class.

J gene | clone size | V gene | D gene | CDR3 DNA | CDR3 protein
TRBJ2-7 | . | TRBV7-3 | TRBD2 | TGTGCCAGCAGCCTATACCGCCCAACTAGCGGAAAACCCTACGAGCAGTACTTC | CASSLYRPTSGKPYEQYF
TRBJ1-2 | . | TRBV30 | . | TGTGCCTGGAGACACGGGTCGGGTGGCTACACCTTC | CAWRHGSGGYTF
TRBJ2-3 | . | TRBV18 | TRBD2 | TGTGCCAGCTCACCACCGGCGGGGGGGCCAGATACGCAGTATTTT | CASSPPAGGPDTQYF
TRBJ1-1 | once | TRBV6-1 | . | TGTGCCAGCAGTTTGGTCCGACTCACTGAAGCTTTCTTT | CASSLVRLTEAFF
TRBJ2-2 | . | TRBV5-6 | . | TGTGCCAGCAGCCCGGGACTCCTCACCGGGGAGCTGTTTTTT | CASSPGLLTGELFF
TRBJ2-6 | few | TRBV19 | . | TGTGCCAGTAGCATTCAAAGGGGGAAAGCTGGGGCCAACGTCCTGACTTTC | CASSIQRGKAGANVLTF
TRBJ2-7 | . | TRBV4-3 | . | TGCGCCAGCAGTCCTATTGTAGGCTACGAGCAGTACTTC | CASSPIVGYEQYF
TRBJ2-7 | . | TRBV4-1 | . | TGCGCCAGCAGCCCCCGGGGGAGGACCTCCTACGAGCAGTACTTC | CASSPRGRTSYEQYF
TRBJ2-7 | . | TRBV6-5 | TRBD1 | TGTGCCAGCAGTTACGCCATCGGGACAGGGGAATACGAGCAGTACTTC | CASSYAIGTGEYEQYF
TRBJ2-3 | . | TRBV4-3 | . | TGCGCCAGCAGCCAAGATTTGGGCAGTTCTAGCACAGATACGCAGTATTTT | CASSQDLGSSSTDTQYF
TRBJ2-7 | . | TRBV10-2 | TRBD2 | TGCGCCAGCAGCCGACTAGCGGGCTACGAGCAGTACTTC | CASSRLAGYEQYF
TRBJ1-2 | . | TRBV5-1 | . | TGCGCCAGCACCCAGGCGGCAGGGCTTAACTATGGCTACACCTTC | CASTQAAGLNYGYTF
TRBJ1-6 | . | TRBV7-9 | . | TGTGCCAGCAGCTTATCAGCCAGCCGGGGGAATTCACCCCTCCACTTT | CASSLSASRGNSPLHF
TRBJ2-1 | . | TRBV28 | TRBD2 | TGTGCCAGCAGTCTACTAGCGGGAGGTAACAATGAGCAGTTCTTC | CASSLLAGGNNEQFF
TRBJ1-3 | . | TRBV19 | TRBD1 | TGTGCCAGTAGTTCGACAGGGGGCCTCTCTGGAAACACCATATATTTT | CASSSTGGLSGNTIYF
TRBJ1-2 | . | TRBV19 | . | TGTGCCAGTAGTAGAAGGGGTGACTATGGCTACACCTTC | CASSRRGDYGYTF